These T cell receptor beta chains were read from a single sample in a study of T cell changes during pregnancy in multiple sclerosis. TCRdb's copy holds only in-frame clones and misses some; the assay was immunoSEQ multiplex PCR. This table holds around 62,000 clones, around 90% found once. This specimen was CD4+ T cells from peripheral blood mononuclear cells, taken in the first trimester of pregnancy. The receptors were gathered from a female donor with multiple sclerosis, enrolled in a pregnancy study. Each CDR3 is given with its conserved first and last residue. D genes are given only for firm matches. Only some rows state a clone size, as once, few, many or a class for expanded clones.

J	V	size	D	DNA	CDR3
TRBJ2-5	TRBV9	.	TRBD2	TGTGCCAGCAGCGTAGCAAGCGGGGGGGCGGAGACCCAGTACTTC	CASSVASGGAETQYF
TRBJ1-1	TRBV6-5	.	TRBD1	TGTGCCAGCAGGGGGACAGGGAAGAACACTGAAGCTTTCTTT	CASRGTGKNTEAFF
TRBJ2-3	TRBV7-9	once	TRBD2	TGTGCCAGCAGCTTGTGGCCTTTGACTAGCGCCAGCACAGATACGCAGTATTTT	CASSLWPLTSASTDTQYF
TRBJ2-2	TRBV4-2	.	.	TGTGCCAGCAGCCAAGGGTCGGTCTATCTCACCGGGGAGCTGTTTTTT	CASSQGSVYLTGELFF
TRBJ2-7	TRBV7-2	.	TRBD2	TGTGCCAGCAGCCCCCGAACTAGCGGGGGGGCCCCGCAGTACTTC	CASSPRTSGGAPQYF
TRBJ1-4	TRBV15	.	.	TGTGCCACAAGGACAGACGGCCAAGCCGTGAATGAAAAACTGTTTTTT	CATRTDGQAVNEKLFF
TRBJ2-7	TRBV21-1	.	.	TGTGCCAGCAGCAAAAGGGGGCCAGGGACCTACGAGCAGTACTTC	CASSKRGPGTYEQYF
TRBJ2-7	TRBV6-1	.	TRBD2	TGTGCCAGCAGTGTCCAGCGGGGGTATTACGAGCAGTACTTC	CASSVQRGYYEQYF
TRBJ2-1	TRBV7-3	.	.	TGTGCCAGCAGCTTAACGAGTGGGGTGATCAGGGGGGTGAGCAATGAGCAGTTCTTC	CASSLTSGVIRGVSNEQFF
TRBJ2-3	TRBV5-4	.	TRBD2	TGTGCCAGCAGCCCGGGACTAGCGGGAGTCACAGATACGCAGTATTTT	CASSPGLAGVTDTQYF
TRBJ1-5	TRBV30	.	.	TGTGCCTGCAGGGCTCAGGATCAGCCCCAGCATTTT	CACRAQDQPQHF
TRBJ1-4	TRBV19	.	TRBD1	TGTGCCAGTAGTATTGGCTACAGGGGTAATGAAAAACTGTTTTTT	CASSIGYRGNEKLFF
TRBJ2-7	TRBV11-2	few	TRBD2	TGTGCCAGCAGCCGTGCTAGCGGGGCAGGATCCTACGAGCAGTACTTC	CASSRASGAGSYEQYF
TRBJ2-3	TRBV4-2	.	TRBD2	TGTGCCAGCAGCCAAGGTGAGCGGGGGAACACAGATACGCAGTATTTT	CASSQGERGNTDTQYF
TRBJ2-6	TRBV6-5	.	.	TGTGCCAGCAGTTATACCCCGCGCTCTGGGGCCAACGTCCTGACTTTC	CASSYTPRSGANVLTF
TRBJ1-5	TRBV6-5	.	.	TGTGCCAGCAGCCTACTAGAATTTCAGCCCCAGCATTTT	CASSLLEFQPQHF
TRBJ1-2	TRBV9	.	.	TGTGCCAGCAGGGAGGGTCCATATGGCTACACCTTC	CASREGPYGYTF
TRBJ2-1	TRBV6-5	.	TRBD2	TGTGCCAGCCGCGGGGGGGGCCTTTTGGATGAGCAGTTCTTC	CASRGGGLLDEQFF
TRBJ2-6	TRBV10-3	.	TRBD2	TGTGCCATCAGTGAGTCAGCGGGGGGTCCTGGGGGGCCCACCTCTGGGGCCAACGTCCTGACTTTC	CAISESAGGPGGPTSGANVLTF
TRBJ2-7	TRBV2	once	.	TGTGCCAGCAGTCTCGACTTTCAAGCTGGGTACGAGCAGTACTTC	CASSLDFQAGYEQYF
TRBJ2-2	TRBV7-3	.	TRBD2	TGTGCCAGCAGCTTAGCGGGGGGGCTGTACGGGGAGCTGTTTTTT	CASSLAGGLYGELFF
TRBJ2-4	TRBV27	.	.	TGTGCCAGCAGTGCGAACCACAGGCAAGATCTTCAGTACTTC	CASSANHRQDLQYF
TRBJ1-5	TRBV4-2	.	.	TGTGCCAGCAGCCAAGACCCGACCGACAGTTTCCATCAGCCCCAGCATTTT	CASSQDPTDSFHQPQHF
TRBJ2-3	TRBV7-2	.	TRBD1	TGTGCCAGCAATCCGGGACAGGGGCTAGATACGCAGTATTTT	CASNPGQGLDTQYF
TRBJ2-5	TRBV7-9	.	TRBD2	TGTGCCAGCAGCTTAGGAAGCGGGGGGGTCCGGGCCCAGTACTTC	CASSLGSGGVRAQYF
TRBJ2-3	TRBV27	.	.	TGTGCCAGCAGCCCCTCCCCCCCCGGGTTGTCCGGTTTAAAAACAGATACGCAGTATTTT	CASSPSPPGLSGLKTDTQYF
TRBJ2-3	TRBV9	.	.	TGTGCCAGCAGCGTAGCCAATTTAGGGGGCACAGATACGCAGTATTTT	CASSVANLGGTDTQYF
TRBJ1-6	TRBV15	once	.	TGTGCCACCAGCAGAGTCAGGGCCTCCAATTCACCCCTCCACTTT	CATSRVRASNSPLHF
TRBJ1-5	TRBV7-2	once	.	TGTGCCAGCAGCCCAGAAGGAGCGACGGTCTCGGGAAGCGGTCAGCCCCAGCATTTT	CASSPEGATVSGSGQPQHF
TRBJ2-3	TRBV7-8	once	TRBD2	TGTGCCAGCAGCTTAGGACTAGCGGGAGTAGATACGCAGTATTTT	CASSLGLAGVDTQYF
TRBJ1-1	TRBV12-5	.	TRBD1	TGTGCTAGTGGGCTGACAGGGGGCGCGGCTGAAGCTTTCTTT	CASGLTGGAAEAFF
TRBJ1-6	TRBV2	.	TRBD1	TGTGCCAGCAGTGAAGCCCGGACAGGGACCAAACCCCTCCACTTT	CASSEARTGTKPLHF
TRBJ2-7	TRBV7-9	.	TRBD1	TGTGCCAGCAGCTTAGCCGGACAGGGACCTCGCGAGCAGTACTTC	CASSLAGQGPREQYF
TRBJ1-1	TRBV7-8	.	.	TGTGCCATCACTGGTTATAGTCGCACTGAAGCTTTCTTT	CAITGYSRTEAFF
TRBJ1-4	TRBV4-1	.	.	TGCGCCAGCAGCCAAGATCGCCAAGAAAAGGTTCGAGGCCAAAAACTGTTTTTT	CASSQDRQEKVRGQKLFF
TRBJ2-5	TRBV19	.	.	TGTGCCAGTAGTATCCCCGGACAACAAGAGACCCAGTACTTC	CASSIPGQQETQYF
TRBJ1-5	TRBV2	.	.	TGTGCCAGCAGTGAAGGCAGGGATCAGCCCCAGCATTTT	CASSEGRDQPQHF
TRBJ1-2	TRBV5-6	.	TRBD1	TGTGCCAGCAGATCCCGGGACAGGGGTATCGGTGGCTACACCTTC	CASRSRDRGIGGYTF
TRBJ2-7	TRBV11-3	once	.	TGTGCCAGCAGCTTAGGATCGGGGGTAGGGGACGAGCAGTACTTC	CASSLGSGVGDEQYF
TRBJ1-5	TRBV2	.	.	TGTGCCAGCAGTGACAGGGAGGCTCAGCCCCAGCATTTT	CASSDREAQPQHF
TRBJ2-1	TRBV5-8	.	.	TGTGCCAGCACCCCCTTATGGGGGGGGGCCACTGATTACAATGAGCAGTTCTTC	CASTPLWGGATDYNEQFF
TRBJ1-1	TRBV7-3	once	TRBD1	TGTGCCAGCAGCTCCCACAGGGGTCTGAACACTGAAGCTTTCTTT	CASSSHRGLNTEAFF
TRBJ1-6	TRBV9	.	.	TGTGCCAGCAGCGTAGCGGACGGGGGTTCACCCCTCCACTTT	CASSVADGGSPLHF
TRBJ2-6	TRBV14	.	TRBD1	TGTGCCAGCAACCCAGGGGGTTCTGGGGCCAACGTCCTGACTTTC	CASNPGGSGANVLTF
TRBJ1-4	TRBV19	once	.	TGTGCCAGTAGCGGGGTATACGGAAAACTGTTTTTT	CASSGVYGKLFF
TRBJ2-7	TRBV18	once	TRBD2	TGTGCCAGCTCCCCTAGCGGGGGGGGGTACGAGCAGTACTTC	CASSPSGGGYEQYF
TRBJ2-7	TRBV5-1	.	.	TGCGCCAGCAGCCGATCCAGGGTTCCCATTGGCGAGCAGTACTTC	CASSRSRVPIGEQYF
TRBJ1-3	TRBV18	.	.	TGTGCCAGCTCACCACGGGGAGAGCCTGGAAACACCATATATTTT	CASSPRGEPGNTIYF
TRBJ2-2	TRBV28	once	.	TGTGCCAGCAGTTTCGGGGGGAACACCGGGGAGCTGTTTTTT	CASSFGGNTGELFF
TRBJ1-2	TRBV19	.	TRBD1	TGTGCCAGTAACCCTGACAGGGTCGGTGGCTACACCTTC	CASNPDRVGGYTF
TRBJ2-5	TRBV6-4	.	.	TGTGCCAGCAGTGACTCGTTCGGGATTCTACCGCAGGGGGAGACCCAGTACTTC	CASSDSFGILPQGETQYF
TRBJ2-5	TRBV14	.	.	TGTGCCAGCAGCCAAGATAGCCGGCCTTGGTTGCCCCAGTACTTC	CASSQDSRPWLPQYF
TRBJ1-2	TRBV29-1	.	.	TGCAGCGTTGCTACAGGGCATGGCTACACCTTC	CSVATGHGYTF
TRBJ1-4	TRBV27	.	TRBD1	TGTGCCAGCAGTCGGGACAGGGCACCAACTAATGAAAAACTGTTTTTT	CASSRDRAPTNEKLFF
TRBJ2-2	TRBV19	.	TRBD2	TGTGCCAGTAGTTCAAGCGGGGGGGTGAACACCGGGGAGCTGTTTTTT	CASSSSGGVNTGELFF
TRBJ2-7	TRBV9	.	TRBD1	TGTGCCAGCAGCGAGCGGGACAGGGTTAGCGAGCAGTACTTC	CASSERDRVSEQYF
TRBJ2-7	TRBV12-5	.	.	TGTGCTAGTGGTCTCCAGGGTTACGAGCAGTACTTC	CASGLQGYEQYF
TRBJ2-3	TRBV5-6	.	.	TGTGCCAGCAGCTTGGCGCCAGGGGCAGATACGCAGTATTTT	CASSLAPGADTQYF
TRBJ1-1	TRBV6-5	.	TRBD1	TGTGCCAGCAGTCGACACAGGGGGCTTTGGGCTTTCTTT	CASSRHRGLWAFF
TRBJ1-1	TRBV9	.	TRBD1	TGTGCCAGCAGCGTAGCGGGGACAGCGAACACTGAAGCTTTCTTT	CASSVAGTANTEAFF